Below, 4 T cell receptor beta chains from the same sample are listed, as sequenced in a study of post-analysis software for immune sequencing data (dated by TCRdb to the mid-2010s). Study-level results and caveats: Significantly higher frequencies in patients than in controls were found for about five TRBV segments, including TRBV5-6, TRBV5-1 and TRBV20-1.

Their recognized antigens are unknown. Libraries came from PCR. This sample was sequenced with an Illumina HiSeq 2500. Unique molecular identifiers were incorporated into TCR beta cDNA libraries to reduce PCR and sequencing biases. Using fastp trimming at Q25 and MiXCR clonotype assembly, TCRdb reanalyzed the public sequencing data and kept in-frame beta chains. Each entry merges the rows of one CDR3 protein and shows their most common DNA and genes. The sample table shows about 260,000 distinct CDR3 sequences, and 30% to 45% are seen once. 4% to 5.5% of the sample comes from the top ten. The sequenced material came from blood. These receptor sequences come from a girl between 10 and 17 years old with multiple sclerosis.

The V and J genes are TRBV29-1 and TRBJ1-3; the D gene is possibly TRBD1 (5 bases). Trimming cost V 7 bases and J 4 bases, with 14 bases left between them. CDR3 length equals 13 residues. Germline V lookup: CDR1 SQVTM, CDR2 ANQGSEA. The CDR3 DNA reads TGCAGCGGGGGACGGCCGCCGGGAAACACCATATATTTT. Its translation is CSGGRPPGNTIYF.

At least ten counts were recorded for this clonotype. The chain combines TRBV20-1 with TRBJ2-5, with TRBD2 matching 10 bases. There are 17 residues in the CDR3. The germline CDR1 and CDR2 sequences are DFQATT and SNEGSKA (reference sequence). V lost 1 base and J lost 4; bases outside the gene matches: 12. DNA of the CDR3: TGCAGTGCTAGAGCACTCGGAGCGGGGGGGCCCCCAGAGACCCAGTACTTC. It encodes CSARALGAGGPPETQYF.

This clonotype was seen ten or more times. The gene calls are TRBV29-1 and TRBJ2-3, with 9 positions matching TRBD2. Germline V gene lookup returns CDR1 SQVTM and CDR2 ANQGSEA. With V trimmed by 6 bases and J by 10 bases, 11 bases remained unmatched. The CDR3 length is 13 residues. The CDR3 DNA follows: TGCAGCGTCCGCGGGAGGGCCTCTCCGGCGCAGTATTTT. As protein: CSVRGRASPAQYF.

This clonotype was counted only a few times. This chain links TRBV4-1 with TRBJ2-5; 12 bases are shared with TRBD2. Trimming cost V 0 bases and J 11 bases; bases outside gene matches: 10. Germline V gene data show CDR1 as MGHRA and CDR2 as YSYEKL. This CDR3 is 16 amino acids long. The CDR3 DNA sequence: TGCGCCAGCAGCCAAGACAGTTCTAGCGGGAGGGGTGAGCAGTACTTC. Translation gives CASSQDSSSGRGEQYF.